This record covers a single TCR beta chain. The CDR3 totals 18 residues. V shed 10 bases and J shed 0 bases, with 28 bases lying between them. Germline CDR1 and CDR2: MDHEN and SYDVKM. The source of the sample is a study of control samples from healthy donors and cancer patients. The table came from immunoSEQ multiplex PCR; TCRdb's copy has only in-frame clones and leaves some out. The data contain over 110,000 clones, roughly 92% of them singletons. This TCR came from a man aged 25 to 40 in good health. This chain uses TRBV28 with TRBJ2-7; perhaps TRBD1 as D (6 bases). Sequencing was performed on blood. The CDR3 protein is CATQGYGADVKLSYEQYF. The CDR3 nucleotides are TGTGCCACCCAGGGGTACGGGGCGGACGTAAAACTCTCCTACGAGCAGTACTTC.